These 15 T cell receptor beta chains came from one sample sequenced in a study of blood T cells in healthy people across ages. PCR was performed a second time for roughly 7 to 11 cycles using a sample-barcoded 5' primer and a J-beta primer mix. TCRdb reprocessed the 5' RACE reads via MiXCR and lists one record per CDR3 protein. The sample has approximately 770,000 distinct CDR3 sequences, 58% seen once. The sample taken for sequencing was blood. The receptor source for this set is a man aged 25 to 45 in good health.

This chain uses TRBV7-2 with TRBJ2-3; a weak D match, TRBD2 (5 bases). CDR1 is SGHTA, CDR2 FQGNSA, per germline. V was clipped by 1 base and J by 3 bases, with 14 bases between them. The CDR3 runs to 16 residues. CDR3 amino acids: CASSLGISPGTDTQYF. The CDR3, as DNA: TGTGCCAGCAGCTTAGGGATCAGCCCGGGGACAGATACGCAGTATTTT.

The V and J genes are TRBV27 and TRBJ2-4, with 8 bases aligning to TRBD1. The J call is doubtful: the DNA matches TRBJ2-5 better. This CDR3 has 16 residues. The germline V gene has CDR1 MNHEY and CDR2 SMNVEV (reference sequence). CDR3 region: CASSLSPGQGKETQYF. The CDR3 coding sequence is TGTGCCAGCAGTTTATCACCAGGACAGGGTAAAGAGACCCAGTACTTC.

The rearrangement uses TRBV6-1 and TRBJ2-6, with 10 nucleotides matching TRBD1. The junction had 8 bases not matched to a gene; V was cut back by 3 bases and J by 3 bases. Germline loops: CDR1 MNHNS, CDR2 SASEGT. CDR3 size: 18 residues. CDR3 sequence: CASSDAGTGALGANVLTF. The DNA for the CDR3 is TGTGCCAGCAGTGACGCTGGGACAGGGGCCCTTGGGGCCAACGTCCTGACTTTC.

This clonotype occurred once. V usage is TRBV7-6 and J usage is TRBJ2-1; maybe TRBD1 (7 bases). The CDR3 loop spans 16 amino acids. Trimming removed 3 bases from V and 3 bases from J, with 15 bases in between. Germline lookup yields CDR1 SGHVS and CDR2 FNYEAQ. This chain's CDR3 is CASSFSGQVFYNEQFF. CDR3 in DNA: TGTGCCAGCAGCTTTAGCGGACAGGTCTTCTACAATGAGCAGTTCTTC. The whole variable domain, filled in from reference TRBV7-6 and TRBJ2-1, reads GAGVSQSPRYKVTKRGQDVALRCDPISGHVSLYWYRQALGQGPEFLTYFNYEAQQDKSGLPNDRFSAERPEGSISTLTIQRTEQRDSAMYRCASSFSGQVFYNEQFFGPGTRLTVL.

The chain recombines TRBV7-2 with TRBJ2-7, with TRBD2 as a possible D gene (5 bases). The CDR3 is 14 amino acids. The V gene's germline CDR1 is SGHTA and CDR2 FQGNSA. V lost 5 bases and J 2 bases, leaving 13 bases between the germline ends. The CDR3 here is CASSPIAQPYEQYF. The CDR3 DNA reads TGTGCCAGCAGCCCTATAGCGCAACCCTACGAGCAGTACTTC.

The chain has TRBV20-1 and TRBJ2-6; D gene unclear. The CDR3 is 14 amino acids. Germline-derived CDR1 and CDR2 are DFQATT and SNEGSKA (reference sequence). The ends were cut back, 6 bases at V and 0 bases at J, with 9 bases in the middle. In DNA form, the CDR3 reads TGCAGTGCGAATCACTACTCTGGGGCCAACGTCCTGACTTTC. Translation gives CSANHYSGANVLTF.

This clonotype was observed a handful of times. The chain joins TRBV7-2 to TRBJ2-7; TRBD2 matches 7 bases. The V gene end was trimmed by 5 bases and the J gene end by 2 bases; junction bases not matched to a gene: 12. The CDR3 is 16 residues long. CDR1 SGHTA and CDR2 FQGNSA come from the germline V gene. The CDR3 nucleotides are TGTGCCAGCAGCGCTCAGTCGGGGGGATTAACCTACGAGCAGTACTTC. Protein product: CASSAQSGGLTYEQYF.

J is TRBJ2-6 and V is TRBV7-2, with D hard to call. V was shortened by 5 bases and J by 3 bases, with 8 bases between the two germline ends. CDR3 length equals 14 residues. The germline gives CDR1 SGHTA, CDR2 FQGNSA. CDR3 residues: CASSPGLGANVLTF. The CDR3 region has the DNA TGTGCCAGCAGCCCCGGGCTTGGGGCCAACGTCCTGACTTTC.

The V call is TRBV20-1, the J call TRBJ1-4, with TRBD1 as a possible D gene (6 bases). The CDR3 loop spans 14 amino acids. In germline, CDR1 is DFQATT, CDR2 SNEGSKA (reference sequence). V dropped 6 bases and J dropped 2 bases, with 13 bases sitting between them. CDR3 loop: CSATTGSTNEKLFF. CDR3 in DNA: TGCAGTGCGACCACAGGGTCGACTAATGAAAAACTGTTTTTT.

As for this clonotype: A read error may account for a junction end that differs from germline. The chain employs TRBV7-7 and TRBJ2-5; no reliable D call. The J call may be in error: the DNA end matches TRBJ2-7 better. The germline gives CDR1 SSHAT, CDR2 FNYEAQ (reference sequence). The CDR3 covers 14 residues. Here the CDR3 DNA reads TGTGCTAGCAGCGTAGAGGCACAGTCCCACGAGCAGTACTTC. Translation: CASSVEAQSHEQYF.

The chain links TRBV2 to TRBJ2-5; the match to TRBD2 covers 9 bases. V lost 4 bases to trimming and J lost 6 bases; unmatched junction nucleotides: 3. Germline-derived CDR1 and CDR2 are SNHLY and FYNNEI. The CDR3 is made up of 13 amino acids. CDR3: CASSVSGGKTQYF. CDR3 DNA: TGTGCCAGCAGTGTTAGCGGGGGAAAGACCCAGTACTTC.

This clonotype was found a few times. The chain is built from TRBV7-2 and TRBJ2-7; D is unclear. The germline V and J ends were trimmed by 8 bases and 0 bases, with 14 bases remaining between them. The CDR3 is made up of 14 amino acids. Per germline, CDR1 SGHTA and CDR2 FQGNSA. The CDR3 DNA sequence: TGTGCCAGCGGCGATAGAATGACCTCCTACGAGCAGTACTTC. Protein sequence: CASGDRMTSYEQYF.

The chain links TRBV7-2 to TRBJ2-7, with D perhaps TRBD2 (6 bases). The germline CDR1 and CDR2 sequences are SGHTA and FQGNSA. The CDR3 runs to 15 residues. The V gene lost 5 bases and the J gene lost 0 bases, with 14 bases spanning the gap. The CDR3 DNA reads TGTGCCAGCAGCCTTCTAGCGCACCTCTCCTACGAGCAGTACTTC. This codes for CASSLLAHLSYEQYF.

Concerning this clonotype: At one boundary the junction diverges from the germline segment, which might be a read error. The gene calls are TRBV6-2 or TRBV6-3 and TRBJ2-1; the D is unclear. This CDR3 has 16 amino acids. Germline V gene lookup returns CDR1 MNHEY and CDR2 SVGEGT. This chain's CDR3 is CASSYSIAPPTDEQFF. The CDR3 nucleotides are TGCGCCAGCAGTTACAGTATAGCTCCACCCACCGATGAGCAGTTCTTC.

This clonotype has more than one count but fewer than ten. One junction end disagrees with the germline gene, perhaps due to a read error. The chain joins TRBV7-8 to TRBJ2-3; 7 bases line up with TRBD2. The CDR3 spans 13 residues. Germline V lookup: CDR1 SGHVS, CDR2 FQNEAQ. The CDR3 nucleotides read TGTGCCGGCAGCGGGGCCCGCACAGATACGCAGTATTTT. This translates into CAGSGARTDTQYF.